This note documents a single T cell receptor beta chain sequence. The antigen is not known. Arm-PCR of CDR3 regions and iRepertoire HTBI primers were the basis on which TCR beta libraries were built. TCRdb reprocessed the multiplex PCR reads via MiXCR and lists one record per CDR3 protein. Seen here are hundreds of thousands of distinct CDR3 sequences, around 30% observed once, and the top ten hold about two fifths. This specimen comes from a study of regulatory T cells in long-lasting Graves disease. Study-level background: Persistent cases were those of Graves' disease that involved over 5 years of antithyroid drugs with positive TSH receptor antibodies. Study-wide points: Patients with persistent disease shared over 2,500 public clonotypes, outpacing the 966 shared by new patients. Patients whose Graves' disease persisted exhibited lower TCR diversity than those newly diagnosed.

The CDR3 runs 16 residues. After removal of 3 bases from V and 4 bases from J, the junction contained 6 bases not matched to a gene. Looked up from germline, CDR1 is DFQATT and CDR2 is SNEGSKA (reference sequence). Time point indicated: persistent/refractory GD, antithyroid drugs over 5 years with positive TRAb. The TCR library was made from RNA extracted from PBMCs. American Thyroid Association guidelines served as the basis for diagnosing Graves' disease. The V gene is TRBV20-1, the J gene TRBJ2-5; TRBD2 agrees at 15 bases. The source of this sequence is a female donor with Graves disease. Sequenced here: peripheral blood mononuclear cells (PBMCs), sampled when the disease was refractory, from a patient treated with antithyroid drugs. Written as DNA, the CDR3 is TGCAGTGCTAGTCCTCCGGGACTAGCGGGAGGAGAGACCCAGTACTTC. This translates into CSASPPGLAGGETQYF.